Below, 21 T cell receptor beta chains from the same sample are listed, as sequenced in a study of human T cells and chemical hapten exposure. Documented time point: patch test 1, 2 weeks after DPC sensitization. Regarding treatment: therapeutic diphenylcyclopropenone sensitization with weekly scalp DPC. From the RACE reads, TCRdb called clonotypes with MiXCR, one entry per CDR3 protein. The data contain more than 95,000 distinct CDR3 sequences, roughly 12% of them singletons. Sample: whole blood, taken in connection with sensitization to the hapten diphenylcyclopropenone (DPC). All receptors derive from a woman between 50 and 59 years old with alopecia areata. Some clones in this sample may be carry-over from other donors' samples.

The sample holds a few counts of this clonotype. The V gene is TRBV20-1, the J gene TRBJ1-2; no clear D. Germline values: CDR1 DFQATT, CDR2 SNEGSKA (reference sequence). The V end was cut by 4 bases, the J end by 6 bases, with 15 bases between. This CDR3 is built from 13 residues. CDR3 coding DNA: TGCAGTGCTACCCAACCGGGAAGCCATGGCTACACCTTC. Its translation: CSATQPGSHGYTF.

This clonotype has at least ten counts. The chain employs TRBV7-8 and TRBJ1-1; D gene unclear. CDR1 and CDR2 (germline): SGHVS, FQNEAQ. Trimming shortened V by 5 bases and J by 0 bases, and 13 bases separated the two germline ends. CDR3 length: 15 amino acids. The CDR3 DNA reads TGTGCCAGCAGCACCCGAACGACCCTGAACACTGAAGCTTTCTTT. It is translated as CASSTRTTLNTEAFF.

This rearrangement joins TRBV6-5 to TRBJ2-7; TRBD2 matches at 8 bases. This CDR3 contains 15 residues. Germline V gene data show CDR1 as MNHEY and CDR2 as SVGAGI. V dropped 4 bases and J dropped 5; count of bases not matched to a gene: 10. CDR3 sequence: CASSSTGTRVHEQYF. The CDR3 nucleotides are TGTGCCAGCAGTTCCACCGGGACTAGGGTCCACGAGCAGTACTTC.

This chain links TRBV5-1 with TRBJ2-7; 13 bases align to TRBD2. After removal of 2 bases from V and 2 bases from J, the junction contained 7 bases not matched to a gene. The CDR3 is 17 residues long. Germline assignment: CDR1 SGHRS and CDR2 YFSETQ. The CDR3 loop is CASSFITGTSGTYEQYF. Here the CDR3 DNA reads TGCGCCAGCAGCTTTATAACCGGGACTAGCGGGACCTACGAGCAGTACTTC.

This clonotype was found many times. CDR3 protein: CATSLGAGGVNEQFF. The CDR3, as DNA: TGTGCCACCAGCCTGGGGGCGGGAGGGGTGAATGAGCAGTTCTTC. The chain employs TRBV24-1 and TRBJ2-1; 9 positions agree with TRBD2. The V and J ends lost 7 bases and 7 bases, in that order; junction bases with no gene match: 10. The V gene's germline CDR1 is KGHDR and CDR2 SFDVKD. The CDR3 sequence is 15 residues long.

The J gene is TRBJ2-1, the V gene TRBV28, with TRBD2 matching 7 bases. Looked up from germline, CDR1 is MDHEN and CDR2 is SYDVKM. This CDR3 spans 16 amino acids. After removal of 5 bases from V and 0 bases from J, the junction contained 7 bases not matched to a gene. The CDR3 loop is CASSPAGAPSYNEQFF. In DNA, the CDR3 is TGTGCCAGCAGTCCCGCGGGAGCCCCCTCCTACAATGAGCAGTTCTTC.

This clonotype was counted many times. One end of the junction does not line up with germline, which may come from a read error. V is TRBV7-8 and J is TRBJ1-1; possibly TRBD1 for D (5 bases). Germline lookup yields CDR1 SGHVS and CDR2 FQNEAQ. This CDR3 has 14 amino acids. The CDR3 DNA reads TGTGCCAGCAGCTCGACAGAAACGAACACTGAAGCTTTTTTT. Amino acid sequence: CASSSTETNTEAFF.

At least ten counts were recorded for this clonotype. The chain joins TRBV6-6 to TRBJ2-3, with TRBD1 identical over 7 bases. J was trimmed by 3 bases and V by 5 bases; bases with no gene match: 8. The CDR3 extends over 15 amino acids. CDR1 MNHNY and CDR2 SVGAGI come from the germline V gene (reference sequence). For the CDR3, the DNA is TGTGCCAGCAGTCTCACAGGGGCGAGAACAGATACGCAGTATTTT. It specifies CASSLTGARTDTQYF.

The J gene is TRBJ1-1, the V gene TRBV10-2; 7 nucleotides line up with TRBD1. Germline lookup yields CDR1 WSHSY and CDR2 SAAADI. CDR3 length equals 14 residues. V shed 7 bases, J shed 4 bases, and the junction held 9 bases outside the gene matches. The CDR3 DNA reads TGCGCCAGCATTAACAGGGGACGGGCCACTGAAGCTTTCTTT. Its protein is CASINRGRATEAFF.

This clonotype was picked up a small number of times. The chain combines TRBV6-6 with TRBJ1-2, with D maybe TRBD1 (6 bases). From germline, CDR1 is MNHNY and CDR2 SVGAGI (reference sequence). This CDR3 spans 13 amino acids. Trimming removed 8 bases from V and 2 bases from J, with 12 bases in between. The CDR3 sequence: CASRGAQNYGYTF. In DNA, the CDR3 is TGTGCCAGCCGGGGGGCGCAAAACTATGGCTACACCTTC.

The chain couples TRBV28 to TRBJ2-7, with 9 bases aligning to TRBD1. Germline V gene lookup returns CDR1 MDHEN and CDR2 SYDVKM. V lost 2 bases, J lost 10 bases, and 12 bases stayed unmatched. The CDR3 is 15 residues long. The DNA of the CDR3 is TGTGCCAGCAGTTTAAGTTTCGAGGGACAGGGAAGTCAGTACTTC. Translation: CASSLSFEGQGSQYF.

There are a few counts of this clonotype. The chain carries TRBV3-1 and TRBJ1-5, with D uncertain. This CDR3 region has 13 residues. V lost 1 base and J 6 bases, leaving 7 bases between the germline ends. CDR1 and CDR2 from the germline V gene are LGHDT and YNNKEL (reference sequence). CDR3 in amino acids: CASSQVEGQPQHF. The DNA for the CDR3 is TGTGCCAGCAGCCAAGTCGAAGGTCAGCCCCAGCATTTT.

This clonotype was detected only a few times. The V call is TRBV6-5, the J call TRBJ1-2, with TRBD1 identical over 7 bases. This CDR3 is 15 amino acids long. The J segment lost 2 bases and the V segment lost 4 bases, leaving 7 bases of the junction unmatched. Germline V lookup: CDR1 MNHEY, CDR2 SVGAGI. DNA for the CDR3: TGTGCCAGCAGTTTCCAGACAGGGATAAACTATGGCTACACCTTC. This translates into CASSFQTGINYGYTF.

This clonotype was found many times. The genes are TRBV7-9 and TRBJ2-2; D gene unclear. CDR3 length equals 13 residues. Trimming took 2 bases from V and 6 from J, leaving 7 bases between them. Germline V lookup: CDR1 SEHNR, CDR2 FQNEAQ (reference sequence). This CDR3 is CASSLRDAGELFF. The CDR3 nucleotides read TGTGCCAGCAGCTTACGTGATGCCGGGGAGCTGTTTTTT.

This clonotype has just a few counts. The chain joins TRBV5-1 to TRBJ2-1; TRBD2 is a possible D gene (8 bases). Germline values: CDR1 SGHRS, CDR2 YFSETQ. CDR3 length: 22 residues. V lost 7 bases and J lost 0, with 35 bases in between. The CDR3 protein is CASYRYLAGLHPQGDSYNEQFF. CDR3 DNA sequence: TGCGCCAGCTATCGTTACCTAGCGGGCCTACATCCCCAGGGGGACTCCTACAATGAGCAGTTCTTC.

The V and J genes are TRBV20-1 and TRBJ2-7; TRBD2 matches 13 bases. Germline trimming cut 5 bases from V and 2 bases from J; bases unmatched to any gene: 3. The germline gives CDR1 DFQATT, CDR2 SNEGSKA (reference sequence). The CDR3 contains 14 residues. CDR3 loop: CSAPGTSGAYEQYF. Written as DNA, the CDR3 is TGCAGTGCTCCCGGGACTAGCGGGGCCTACGAGCAGTACTTC.

This clonotype was seen more than once but under ten times. The rearrangement joins TRBV6-4 to TRBJ2-1; no reliable D call. CDR3 length equals 13 residues. The V and J ends lost 5 bases and 5 bases respectively, with 10 bases between them. CDR1 is MRHNA and CDR2 is SNTAGT in the germline V gene. The CDR3 DNA reads as TGTGCCAGCAGTTTCTCTCCGGACAATGAGCAGTTCTTC. It yields the protein CASSFSPDNEQFF.

This clonotype was observed a handful of times. The chain carries TRBV6-2 or TRBV6-3 and TRBJ1-1; D call uncertain. Germline V gene data show CDR1 as MNHEY and CDR2 as SVGEGT. The CDR3 totals 15 residues. V was trimmed by 4 bases and J by 1 base, leaving 13 bases between them. CDR3 DNA sequence: TGTGCCAGCAGTTTCCTCTCGACACGGAACACTGAAGCTTTCTTT. It is translated as CASSFLSTRNTEAFF.

This clonotype has at least ten counts. This chain links TRBV12-3 or TRBV12-4 with TRBJ2-2, with D perhaps given as TRBD1 or TRBD2 (5 bases each). The CDR3 totals 15 residues. The ends were cut back, 4 bases at V and 4 bases at J, with 13 bases in the middle. The CDR3 coding sequence is TGTGCCAGCAGTTCGGGGCTAGTGGGCACCGGGGAGCTGTTTTTT. Translating gives CASSSGLVGTGELFF.

This clonotype occurred a few times. The V and J genes are TRBV29-1 and TRBJ2-1; 13 bases line up with TRBD2. CDR1 SQVTM and CDR2 ANQGSEA come from the germline V gene. V shed 7 bases and J 7 bases; nucleotides not matched to a gene: 13. The CDR3 has 16 residues. CDR3 DNA: TGCAGCGCCCGGACTAGCGGGGGACACCTTTCGAATGAGCAGTTCTTC. Translating it yields CSARTSGGHLSNEQFF.

This chain uses TRBV29-1 with TRBJ2-1; no definite D call. CDR3 size: 14 residues. The germline gives CDR1 SQVTM, CDR2 ANQGSEA. V was clipped by 3 bases and J by 3 bases, with 12 bases between them. The CDR3, as DNA: TGCAGCGTTGATTTATGGCAGCGCTACAATGAGCAGTTCTTC. The encoded protein is CSVDLWQRYNEQFF.